The 32 T cell receptor beta chains listed next were all sequenced from one sample in a study of cytomegalovirus exposure and HLA in healthy donors. Primers included in the PCR were 60 Vbeta and 13 Jbeta primers. Generated by immunoSEQ multiplex PCR, the TCRdb table keeps only in-frame clones and is missing some. The sample lists 120,000 or so clones; 60% to 85% were seen once. Sequenced material: PBMCs. All receptors come from a woman between 35 and 50 years old in good health and CMV-seronegative.

Here the CDR3 reads CASSSDSGRGYREQYF. The CDR3 nucleotides read TGTGCCAGCAGCTCAGACTCGGGCAGGGGTTATCGCGAGCAGTACTTC. The gene calls are TRBV7-2 and TRBJ2-7, with D perhaps matching TRBD1 (6 bases). The CDR3 loop spans 16 amino acids. Deletions cut 4 bases from V and 6 bases from J, with 22 bases between. Germline V CDR1 and CDR2: SGHTA, FQGNSA.

The V call is TRBV28, the J call TRBJ2-4; 9 bases match TRBD1. This CDR3 has 18 residues. CDR1 MDHEN and CDR2 SYDVKM come from the germline V gene. V gave up 3 bases and J gave up 1 base; unmatched junction bases: 10. The CDR3 loop reads CASSFLGDRASAKNIQYF. The CDR3 nucleotides are TGTGCCAGCAGTTTCCTTGGGGACAGGGCCTCGGCCAAAAACATTCAGTACTTC.

The rearrangement links TRBV10-3 to TRBJ1-1; a weak D match, TRBD1 (5 bases). Germline CDR1 is ENHRY and CDR2 is SYGVKD. CDR3 length equals 13 residues. The germline V and J ends were trimmed by 7 bases and 1 base, with 10 bases remaining between them. The CDR3 loop is CAIKTDPNTEAFF. CDR3 coding DNA: TGTGCCATCAAGACAGACCCGAACACTGAAGCTTTCTTT.

The rearrangement links TRBV7-9 to TRBJ2-3; the D is unclear. This CDR3 has 15 amino acids. Germline V lookup: CDR1 SEHNR, CDR2 FQNEAQ (reference sequence). The V gene lost 3 bases and the J gene lost 2 bases, with 12 bases spanning the gap. The CDR3 nucleotides are TGTGCCAGCAGCTTGGGCCTTTCCACCACAGATACGCAGTATTTT. It is translated as CASSLGLSTTDTQYF.

V and J are TRBV7-2 and TRBJ2-5, with TRBD2 matching over 9 bases. Germline CDR1 is SGHTA and CDR2 is FQGNSA. The V and J ends lost 5 bases and 5 bases, in that order; junction bases with no gene match: 9. The CDR3 runs to 15 residues. CDR3 in DNA: TGTGCCAGCAGCCCCCGGACTAGCGCTTATGAGACCCAGTACTTC. It encodes CASSPRTSAYETQYF.

Sample share makes this clone large (0.1 to 1%). Other nucleotide sequences from this sample produce the same CDR3. V is TRBV25-1 and J is TRBJ1-1, with a weak D call TRBD1 (6 bases). This CDR3 comprises 11 residues. The germline gives CDR1 MGHDK, CDR2 SYGVNS. V was trimmed by 5 bases and J by 11 bases, leaving 12 bases between them. The CDR3 protein is CASSSLRGAFF. Written as DNA, the CDR3 is TGTGCCAGCAGTAGCCTAAGGGGGGCTTTCTTT.

J is TRBJ2-2 and V is TRBV29-1, with TRBD2 matching over 10 bases. Germline CDR1 SQVTM, CDR2 ANQGSEA. The V gene end was trimmed by 7 bases and the J gene end by 3 bases; junction bases not matched to a gene: 11. The CDR3 length is 16 residues. CDR3 loop: CSAATGLAAHTGELFF. In DNA form, the CDR3 reads TGCAGCGCTGCTACAGGACTAGCGGCCCACACCGGGGAGCTGTTTTTT.

This chain links TRBV28 with TRBJ2-1; TRBD2 matches at 10 bases. Germline V gene sequence: CDR1 MDHEN, CDR2 SYDVKM. The CDR3 sequence is 16 residues long. V trimming: 4 bases; J trimming: 3 bases; junction bases outside the gene matches: 6. The CDR3 protein is CASSSTSGTIYNEQFF. DNA of the CDR3: TGTGCCAGCAGTTCCACTAGCGGGACAATCTACAATGAGCAGTTCTTC.

V usage is TRBV28 and J usage is TRBJ1-2, with D maybe TRBD1 (6 bases). The CDR3 sequence is 13 residues long. Trimming left V 7 bases short and J 1 base short, with 10 bases between. Germline values: CDR1 MDHEN, CDR2 SYDVKM. This chain's CDR3 is CASNPDSNYGYTF. The CDR3 nucleotides read TGTGCCAGCAATCCGGACAGTAACTATGGCTACACCTTC.

The chain uses TRBV19 and TRBJ2-5, with 12 bases lining up with TRBD2. The CDR3 is made up of 16 amino acids. Germline assignment: CDR1 LNHDA and CDR2 SQIVND (reference sequence). Germline trimming cut 5 bases from V and 4 bases from J; bases unmatched to any gene: 8. The CDR3 region has the DNA TGTGCCAGTAGTGCCCACCCGGGACTAGCGGGAGAGACCCAGTACTTC. This encodes CASSAHPGLAGETQYF.

This clone was counted between two and nine times. The gene calls are TRBV14 and TRBJ1-4, with D possibly being TRBD1 (6 bases). The CDR3 has 15 residues. Trimming shortened V by 0 bases and J by 8 bases, and 13 bases separated the two germline ends. Germline lookup yields CDR1 SGHDN and CDR2 FVKESK. CDR3 in DNA: TGTGCCAGCAGCCAAGAGGTGGGGGCTGGGGAAAAACTGTTTTTT. This sequence encodes CASSQEVGAGEKLFF.

The V and J genes are TRBV10-2 and TRBJ2-6; D is possibly TRBD1 (5 bases). Trimming took 4 bases from V and 2 from J, leaving 9 bases between them. The CDR3 contains 15 residues. Per germline, CDR1 WSHSY and CDR2 SAAADI. CDR3 nucleotides: TGCGCCAGCAGTGGATCAGGGACTGGGGCCAACGTCCTGACTTTC. It specifies CASSGSGTGANVLTF.

The chain is built from TRBV7-9 and TRBJ2-1; TRBD1 might be the D (6 bases). CDR3 size: 15 residues. V shed 1 base and J shed 7 bases, with 14 bases lying between them. Germline V gene data show CDR1 as SEHNR and CDR2 as FQNEAQ (reference sequence). The CDR3, as DNA: TGTGCCAGCAGCTTAGGGTTTTCAGGGGCGAATGAGCAGTTCTTC. It codes for CASSLGFSGANEQFF.

The chain couples TRBV4-2 to TRBJ1-4; D is possibly TRBD1 (6 bases). Trimming stripped 1 base from V and 10 bases from J, with 19 bases between. CDR3 length equals 16 residues. Germline values: CDR1 LGHNA, CDR2 YNFKEQ. The CDR3 spells CASSQADSQGSSKLFF. CDR3 in DNA: TGTGCCAGCAGCCAAGCGGACAGTCAGGGGAGCTCAAAACTGTTTTTT.

This rearrangement joins TRBV28 to TRBJ2-1; TRBD2 matches at 10 bases. The CDR3 totals 15 residues. The ends lost 3 bases at V and 5 bases at J; junction bases unmatched: 4. Germline V gene lookup returns CDR1 MDHEN and CDR2 SYDVKM. CDR3 in DNA: TGTGCCAGCAGTTTTTCTAGCGGGAGTGACAATGAGCAGTTCTTC. As protein: CASSFSSGSDNEQFF.

The chain links TRBV6-6 to TRBJ1-1; D is ambiguous. The CDR3 is 13 amino acids. Germline assignment: CDR1 MNHNY and CDR2 SVGAGI (reference sequence). V lost 3 bases to trimming and J lost 1 base, with 6 bases between them. CDR3 sequence: CASSYRGNTEAFF. The DNA of the CDR3 is TGTGCCAGCAGTTATCGGGGGAACACTGAAGCTTTCTTT.

The V and J genes are TRBV19 and TRBJ1-5; no firm D call. The CDR3 extends over 15 amino acids. Per germline, CDR1 LNHDA and CDR2 SQIVND (reference sequence). Trimming took 5 bases from V and 1 from J, leaving 12 bases between them. CDR3: CASSLVGRSNQPQHF. DNA of the CDR3: TGTGCCAGTAGTCTAGTAGGGAGGAGCAATCAGCCCCAGCATTTT.

This rearrangement joins TRBV10-3 to TRBJ2-7, with D hard to call. This CDR3 is 16 amino acids long. V shed 0 bases and J shed 0 bases, with 12 bases lying between them. CDR1 is ENHRY, CDR2 SYGVKD, per germline. The DNA for the CDR3 is TGTGCCATCAGTGAGTCAAGCGCTTGGAGCTCCTACGAGCAGTACTTC. It specifies CAISESSAWSSYEQYF.

The chain links TRBV11-2 to TRBJ2-3; 7 bases map to TRBD2. The CDR3 contains 19 residues. V was pared by 1 base and J by 0 bases, with 13 bases of the junction left unmatched. Germline-derived CDR1 and CDR2 are SGHAT and FQNNGV. The CDR3 coding sequence is TGTGCCAGCAGCTTAGTGGGTCTCGGGGCTAGCGGAAGCACAGATACGCAGTATTTT. Encoded protein: CASSLVGLGASGSTDTQYF.

As concerns this clone: This specimen includes other DNA sequences encoding the same CDR3. The CDR3 DNA follows: TGTGCCAGCAGCTTAGAGGGGGCATCAAACTATGGCTACACCTTC. Encoded protein: CASSLEGASNYGYTF. The chain has TRBV11-2 and TRBJ1-2; D perhaps matches TRBD1 (6 bases). V gave up 0 bases and J gave up 2 bases, with 10 bases separating them. There are 15 residues in the CDR3. Germline CDR1 is SGHAT and CDR2 is FQNNGV.

The CDR3 loop reads CATSSGRASYNEQFF. The CDR3 region has the DNA TGTGCCACCAGCAGCGGGAGGGCTTCCTACAATGAGCAGTTCTTC. The rearrangement links TRBV15 to TRBJ2-1; TRBD2 matches 8 bases. The ends lost 3 bases at V and 1 base at J; junction bases unmatched: 2. This CDR3 spans 15 amino acids. The germline CDR1 and CDR2 sequences are LNHNV and YYDKDF (reference sequence).

The chain employs TRBV28 and TRBJ2-2; 8 bases are shared with TRBD2. This CDR3 is built from 16 residues. CDR1 MDHEN and CDR2 SYDVKM come from the germline V gene. The V gene end was trimmed by 6 bases and the J gene end by 1 base; junction bases not matched to a gene: 7. CDR3 in amino acids: CASSPSGRENTGELFF. The CDR3 nucleotides are TGTGCCAGCAGCCCGAGCGGGAGAGAGAACACCGGGGAGCTGTTTTTT.

In this sample, this clone turned up a few times. This chain connects TRBV27 to TRBJ2-1, with 8 nucleotides matching TRBD2. Germline trimming cut 4 bases from V and 4 bases from J; bases unmatched to any gene: 12. CDR3 size: 17 residues. Per the germline V gene, CDR1 is MNHEY and CDR2 is SMNVEV (reference sequence). The CDR3 region is CASSSPIREGVYNEQFF. The CDR3 nucleotides read TGTGCCAGCAGTTCCCCAATTCGGGAGGGGGTTTACAATGAGCAGTTCTTC.

The gene calls are TRBV7-6 and TRBJ2-5; D possibly corresponds to TRBD2 (5 bases). The CDR3 length is 15 residues. Trimming took 2 bases from V and 3 from J, leaving 13 bases between them. Germline CDR1 is SGHVS and CDR2 is FNYEAQ. DNA of the CDR3: TGTGCCAGCAGCTTATCAGGAGCGGTAAAAGAGACCCAGTACTTC. As protein: CASSLSGAVKETQYF.

The V and J genes are TRBV11-2 and TRBJ2-5; D is perhaps TRBD2 (5 bases). The V gene lost 0 bases and the J gene lost 7 bases, with 15 bases spanning the gap. CDR1 is SGHAT and CDR2 is FQNNGV in the germline V gene. The CDR3 spans 15 residues. CDR3 bases: TGTGCCAGCAGCTTAGAAAGCGGTGGCCGGGGGACCCAGTACTTC. It codes for CASSLESGGRGTQYF.

J is TRBJ1-3 and V is TRBV7-2; no clear D. Trimming shortened V by 5 bases and J by 4 bases, and 18 bases separated the two germline ends. The CDR3 is 16 residues long. CDR1 is SGHTA, CDR2 FQGNSA, per germline. This CDR3 reads CASSPLRVGSGNTIYF. DNA for the CDR3: TGTGCCAGCAGCCCCCTGCGGGTGGGGTCCGGAAACACCATATATTTT.

In DNA form, the CDR3 reads TGTGCCAGCAGTCTAGAGATCTCACTTGGGGAGCAGTACTTC. Protein product: CASSLEISLGEQYF. This rearrangement joins TRBV28 to TRBJ2-7, with D uncertain. Per the germline V gene, CDR1 is MDHEN and CDR2 is SYDVKM. There are 14 residues in the CDR3. V lost 5 bases and J 7 bases, leaving 18 bases between the germline ends.

The J gene is TRBJ2-1, the V gene TRBV9; maybe TRBD1 (6 bases). The germline gives CDR1 SGDLS, CDR2 YYNGEE. The V end was cut by 0 bases, the J end by 0 bases, with 10 bases between. CDR3 size: 16 residues. The CDR3 loop reads CASSVGGQSSYNEQFF. CDR3 bases: TGTGCCAGCAGCGTAGGTGGACAGAGCTCCTACAATGAGCAGTTCTTC.

This chain connects TRBV15 to TRBJ2-3; weak D call: TRBD2 (6 bases). The germline CDR1 and CDR2 sequences are LNHNV and YYDKDF (reference sequence). This CDR3 is 15 amino acids long. The germline V and J ends were trimmed by 4 bases and 4 bases, with 15 bases remaining between them. The CDR3 region has the DNA TGTGCCACCAGCAAGGAGGGAGACGTGGCAGATACGCAGTATTTT. It is translated as CATSKEGDVADTQYF.

The chain employs TRBV4-2 and TRBJ2-1; 12 nucleotides match TRBD2. The J segment lost 5 bases and the V segment lost 4 bases, leaving 18 bases of the junction unmatched. Germline CDR1 reads LGHNA; CDR2 reads YNFKEQ. This CDR3 has 20 amino acids. CDR3 loop: CASSPRGRLAGGPGHNEQFF. CDR3 nucleotides: TGTGCCAGCAGCCCCCGGGGTAGGCTAGCGGGAGGGCCGGGCCACAATGAGCAGTTCTTC.

Concerning this clone: Other nucleotide sequences from this sample produce the same CDR3. This rearrangement joins TRBV4-1 to TRBJ2-1; TRBD2 matches 7 bases. The CDR3 has 17 amino acids. Germline V gene sequence: CDR1 MGHRA, CDR2 YSYEKL. Trimming cost V 0 bases and J 10 bases; bases outside gene matches: 15. In nucleotides, the CDR3 is TGCGCCAGCAGCCAAGATTTGGCGGGAGATTCCGCCTACGAGCAGTTCTTC. Translation: CASSQDLAGDSAYEQFF.

This clone was seen only once. This chain connects TRBV4-1 to TRBJ1-1, with 7 bases lining up with TRBD1. There are 16 residues in the CDR3. J was trimmed by 1 base and V by 3 bases; bases with no gene match: 8. The V gene's germline CDR1 is MGHRA and CDR2 YSYEKL. In nucleotides, the CDR3 is TGCGCCAGCAGCCAGCCCTGGGGGACAGAGAACACTGAAGCTTTCTTT. This sequence encodes CASSQPWGTENTEAFF.